The 9 T cell receptor beta chains given below trace back to one sample, sequenced in a study of T cell responses to AZD1222 COVID-19 vaccine. Data came from immunoSEQ multiplex PCR; TCRdb stores just in-frame clones and leaves some out. The sample includes 100,000 to 120,000 clones, more than 70% seen only once; the top ten take 3.3%. The sample in question was peripheral blood, obtained on day 0 of AZD1222 vaccination. These receptors were taken from an adult in good health.

The genes are TRBV18 and TRBJ2-3, with TRBD1 as a possible D gene (6 bases). This CDR3 has 15 residues. Looked up from germline, CDR1 is KGHSH and CDR2 is LQKENI. Trimming took off 1 base at V and 4 bases at J, with 12 bases between the two ends. The CDR3, as DNA: TGTGCCAGCTCACCACTGGCAGGGGCTGCAGATACGCAGTATTTT. Translating gives CASSPLAGAADTQYF.

The CDR3 coding sequence is TGTGCCAGCAGTTCCGGGACAGGTACTAATGAAAAACTGTTTTTT. As protein: CASSSGTGTNEKLFF. The chain employs TRBV28 and TRBJ1-4; 8 nucleotides align to TRBD1. CDR1 and CDR2 from the germline V gene are MDHEN and SYDVKM. The CDR3 runs 15 residues. J gave up 2 bases and V 4 bases, and 3 bases lay outside the gene matches.

The gene calls are TRBV15 and TRBJ2-7, with unresolved D. CDR1 is LNHNV and CDR2 is YYDKDF in the germline V gene (reference sequence). The CDR3 runs 13 residues. V lost 1 base and J 3 bases, leaving 7 bases between the germline ends. CDR3 bases: TGTGCCACCAGCAGAGTTGCTTGCTACGAGCAGTACTTC. It is translated as CATSRVACYEQYF.

This clone has just a few counts. The rearrangement links TRBV12-3 or TRBV12-4 to TRBJ2-2; D unresolved. The CDR3 length is 12 residues. Trimming pared 4 bases from V and 7 bases from J, leaving 7 bases between. The CDR3 loop reads CASSWEFGELFF. DNA of the CDR3: TGTGCCAGCAGTTGGGAATTCGGGGAGCTGTTTTTT.

V gene TRBV6-5 combines with J gene TRBJ1-4; D unresolved. V lost 2 bases to trimming and J lost 8 bases, with 12 bases between them. This CDR3 has 14 residues. Germline V gene data show CDR1 as MNHEY and CDR2 as SVGAGI. The CDR3, as DNA: TGTGCCAGCAGTTACGGCAGGTCTCGGGAAAAACTGTTTTTT. Protein product: CASSYGRSREKLFF.

This clone was recorded a few times. The J gene is TRBJ1-6, the V gene TRBV6-6, with D perhaps TRBD1 (5 bases). V was shortened by 6 bases and J by 7 bases, with 13 bases between the two germline ends. Germline CDR1 reads MNHNY; CDR2 reads SVGAGI (reference sequence). This CDR3 is 14 amino acids long. Here the CDR3 DNA reads TGTGCCAGCAGCCCCTCGGGGGAAAATTCACCCCTCCACTTT. This gives the protein CASSPSGENSPLHF.

The gene calls are TRBV28 and TRBJ1-5, with D possibly TRBD1 on 6 matching bases. The germline CDR1 and CDR2 sequences are MDHEN and SYDVKM. V was shortened by 1 base and J by 5 bases, with 12 bases between the two germline ends. This CDR3 has 15 residues. CDR3 in DNA: TGTGCCAGCAGTTTATCAGGGGTTTGGTATCAGCCCCAGCATTTT. Translated, it gives CASSLSGVWYQPQHF. Looking up the rest from reference TRBV28 and TRBJ1-5 gives the full variable domain: DVKVTQSSRYLVKRTGEKVFLECVQDMDHENMFWYRQDPGLGLRLIYFSYDVKMKEKGDIPEGYSVSREKKERFSLILESASTNQTSMYLCASSLSGVWYQPQHFGDGTRLSIL.

CDR3 sequence (DNA): TGCAGCGTTGAAAACAGGGCGCGCAATCAGCCCCAGCATTTT. Encoded protein: CSVENRARNQPQHF. The rearrangement links TRBV29-1 to TRBJ1-5; a weak D match, TRBD1 (6 bases). Germline V CDR1 and CDR2: SQVTM, ANQGSEA. CDR3 size: 14 residues. With 2 bases removed from V and 2 bases from J, the gap between germline ends came to 10 bases.

The rearrangement joins TRBV12-5 to TRBJ1-1, with D unresolved. V lost 4 bases, J lost 1 base, and 10 bases lay in between. This CDR3 is 14 amino acids long. Germline V CDR1 and CDR2: LGHNT, FRNRAP. CDR3 in DNA: TGTGCTAGTGGTTCCGGAACGGAGAACACTGAAGCTTTCTTT. Translating it yields CASGSGTENTEAFF.